The rows below give T cell receptor beta chains drawn from one sample of a study of T cell responses to AZD1222 COVID-19 vaccine. Measured with immunoSEQ multiplex PCR; TCRdb has only the in-frame clones, and not every one. The sample carries 170,000 or so clones, around 93% recorded once. This material consisted of peripheral blood, taken 28 days after the second dose of the MenACWY control vaccine. Receptors were obtained from an adult who received the MenACWY meningococcal vaccine as a control. Each CDR3 is given with its conserved first and last residue. Each record gives: V gene, J gene, clone size, D gene, CDR3 protein, CDR3 DNA. The D gene is left open where the match is weak. The size entry is marked missing in some rows and otherwise reads once, few, many or a size class.

v_call: TRBV5-5; j_call: TRBJ1-4; clone_size: NA; d_call: TRBD1; cdr3_aa: CASSRTGRLNEKLFF; cdr3_nt: TGTGCCAGCAGTCGGACAGGACGACTTAATGAAAAACTGTTTTTT
v_call: TRBV4-1; j_call: TRBJ1-4; clone_size: NA; d_call: NA; cdr3_aa: CASSQDGTGGEKLFF; cdr3_nt: TGCGCCAGCAGCCAAGATGGGACGGGAGGGGAAAAACTGTTTTTT
v_call: TRBV7-2; j_call: TRBJ1-3; clone_size: NA; d_call: NA; cdr3_aa: CASSLDFSGNTIYF; cdr3_nt: TGTGCCAGCAGTTTAGATTTCTCTGGAAACACCATATATTTT
v_call: TRBV2; j_call: TRBJ1-2; clone_size: few; d_call: NA; cdr3_aa: CASSESPGHPYGYTF; cdr3_nt: TGTGCCAGCAGTGAATCCCCGGGTCACCCCTATGGCTACACCTTC
v_call: TRBV25-1; j_call: TRBJ1-6; clone_size: NA; d_call: NA; cdr3_aa: CASSDTDSPLHF; cdr3_nt: TGTGCCAGCAGTGACACAGATTCACCCCTCCACTTT
v_call: TRBV7-9; j_call: TRBJ2-1; clone_size: NA; d_call: NA; cdr3_aa: CASSLAGGGSSYNEQFF; cdr3_nt: TGTGCCAGCAGCTTAGCGGGAGGAGGGAGCTCCTACAATGAGCAGTTCTTC
v_call: TRBV7-9; j_call: TRBJ1-2; clone_size: NA; d_call: NA; cdr3_aa: CASSPARGDFYGYTF; cdr3_nt: TGTGCCAGCAGCCCAGCCCGCGGGGACTTCTATGGCTACACCTTC
v_call: TRBV28; j_call: TRBJ2-3; clone_size: NA; d_call: NA; cdr3_aa: CASSFYTDTQYF; cdr3_nt: TGTGCCAGCAGTTTTTACACAGATACGCAGTATTTT
v_call: TRBV3-1/TRBV3-2; j_call: TRBJ1-5; clone_size: NA; d_call: NA; cdr3_aa: CASSQGTLSQPQHF; cdr3_nt: TGTGCCAGCAGCCAAGGGACCCTTTCTCAGCCCCAGCATTTT
v_call: TRBV28; j_call: TRBJ1-2; clone_size: NA; d_call: NA; cdr3_aa: CASRGGNYGYTF; cdr3_nt: TGTGCCAGCAGGGGAGGGAACTATGGCTACACCTTC
v_call: TRBV19; j_call: TRBJ1-2; clone_size: NA; d_call: TRBD1; cdr3_aa: CASSPQGANYGYTF; cdr3_nt: TGTGCCAGTAGTCCCCAGGGGGCAAACTATGGCTACACCTTC
v_call: TRBV6-5; j_call: TRBJ2-1; clone_size: NA; d_call: TRBD2; cdr3_aa: CASSPASGAYNEQFF; cdr3_nt: TGTGCCAGCTCCCCGGCTAGCGGGGCCTACAATGAGCAGTTCTTC
v_call: TRBV2; j_call: TRBJ1-5; clone_size: NA; d_call: NA; cdr3_aa: CASSDLRNQPQHF; cdr3_nt: TGTGCCAGCAGTGATCTCAGAAATCAGCCCCAGCATTTT
v_call: TRBV30; j_call: TRBJ2-7; clone_size: NA; d_call: TRBD1; cdr3_aa: CAWSVPTTTGDEQYF; cdr3_nt: TGTGCCTGGAGTGTACCAACGACGACAGGGGACGAGCAGTACTTC
v_call: TRBV5-4; j_call: TRBJ2-6; clone_size: NA; d_call: NA; cdr3_aa: CASSFGRVGTSGANVLTF; cdr3_nt: TGTGCCAGCAGCTTCGGCAGGGTGGGAACCTCTGGGGCCAACGTCCTGACTTTC
v_call: TRBV6-2/TRBV6-3; j_call: TRBJ2-3; clone_size: NA; d_call: NA; cdr3_aa: CASSDLLAFADTQYF; cdr3_nt: TGTGCCAGCAGTGACCTACTAGCATTTGCAGATACGCAGTATTTT
v_call: TRBV5-8; j_call: TRBJ2-3; clone_size: NA; d_call: NA; cdr3_aa: CASSSTGYTQYF; cdr3_nt: TGTGCCAGCAGCTCCACCGGCTATACGCAGTATTTT
v_call: TRBV3-1/TRBV3-2; j_call: TRBJ2-2; clone_size: once; d_call: NA; cdr3_aa: CASSQGIAQVTGELFF; cdr3_nt: TGTGCCAGCAGCCAAGGGATAGCGCAGGTTACCGGGGAGCTGTTTTTT
v_call: TRBV7-3; j_call: TRBJ1-1; clone_size: NA; d_call: NA; cdr3_aa: CASSSAANTEAFF; cdr3_nt: TGTGCCAGCAGCTCCGCGGCGAACACTGAAGCTTTCTTT
v_call: TRBV4-2; j_call: TRBJ1-4; clone_size: NA; d_call: NA; cdr3_aa: CASSQELTGPNEKLFF; cdr3_nt: TGTGCCAGCAGCCAAGAGTTGACAGGTCCTAATGAAAAACTGTTTTTT
v_call: TRBV23-1; j_call: TRBJ2-3; clone_size: NA; d_call: TRBD2; cdr3_aa: CASSQSASGGADTQYF; cdr3_nt: TGCGCCAGCAGTCAATCGGCTAGCGGGGGGGCAGATACGCAGTATTTT
v_call: TRBV7-2; j_call: TRBJ2-5; clone_size: NA; d_call: NA; cdr3_aa: CASSQFEAAETQYF; cdr3_nt: TGTGCCAGCAGCCAGTTTGAGGCGGCAGAGACCCAGTACTTC
v_call: TRBV19; j_call: TRBJ1-3; clone_size: NA; d_call: NA; cdr3_aa: CASSIKVSTENTGNTIYF; cdr3_nt: TGTGCCAGTAGTATAAAAGTCTCGACAGAAAATACTGGAAACACCATATATTTT
v_call: TRBV12-3/TRBV12-4; j_call: TRBJ1-1; clone_size: NA; d_call: NA; cdr3_aa: CASSSEGFEAFF; cdr3_nt: TGTGCCAGCAGTTCGGAAGGGTTTGAAGCTTTCTTT
v_call: TRBV27; j_call: TRBJ1-2; clone_size: NA; d_call: TRBD1; cdr3_aa: CASRTGALSFYGYTF; cdr3_nt: TGTGCCAGCAGAACAGGGGCCCTCTCCTTTTATGGCTACACCTTC
v_call: TRBV6-5; j_call: TRBJ2-5; clone_size: NA; d_call: NA; cdr3_aa: CASSYRETQYF; cdr3_nt: TGTGCCAGCAGTTACCGAGAGACCCAGTACTTC
v_call: TRBV21-1; j_call: TRBJ2-4; clone_size: NA; d_call: NA; cdr3_aa: CASSKGRASEQYLAKNIQYF; cdr3_nt: TGTGCCAGCAGCAAAGGGAGGGCTAGTGAACAATATCTAGCCAAAAACATTCAGTACTTC
v_call: TRBV18; j_call: TRBJ1-2; clone_size: NA; d_call: TRBD1; cdr3_aa: CASSRDRGLRDYGYTF; cdr3_nt: TGTGCCAGCTCACGGGACAGGGGTTTGAGAGACTATGGCTACACCTTC
v_call: TRBV15; j_call: TRBJ1-1; clone_size: NA; d_call: TRBD1; cdr3_aa: CATSRGTGLKISPEAFF; cdr3_nt: TGTGCCACCAGCAGAGGGACAGGGCTTAAGATAAGTCCTGAAGCTTTCTTT
v_call: TRBV5-1; j_call: TRBJ2-7; clone_size: NA; d_call: TRBD2; cdr3_aa: CASSGGYSGGANEQYF; cdr3_nt: TGCGCCAGCAGCGGCGGGTATAGCGGGGGGGCCAACGAGCAGTACTTC
v_call: TRBV27; j_call: TRBJ1-5; clone_size: NA; d_call: TRBD1; cdr3_aa: CASSLDRTLGNQPQHF; cdr3_nt: TGTGCCAGCAGTTTGGACAGGACCCTTGGTAATCAGCCCCAGCATTTT
v_call: TRBV10-3; j_call: TRBJ1-2; clone_size: NA; d_call: TRBD1; cdr3_aa: CAISPSDRVDGYTF; cdr3_nt: TGTGCCATCAGCCCCTCGGACAGGGTAGATGGCTACACCTTC